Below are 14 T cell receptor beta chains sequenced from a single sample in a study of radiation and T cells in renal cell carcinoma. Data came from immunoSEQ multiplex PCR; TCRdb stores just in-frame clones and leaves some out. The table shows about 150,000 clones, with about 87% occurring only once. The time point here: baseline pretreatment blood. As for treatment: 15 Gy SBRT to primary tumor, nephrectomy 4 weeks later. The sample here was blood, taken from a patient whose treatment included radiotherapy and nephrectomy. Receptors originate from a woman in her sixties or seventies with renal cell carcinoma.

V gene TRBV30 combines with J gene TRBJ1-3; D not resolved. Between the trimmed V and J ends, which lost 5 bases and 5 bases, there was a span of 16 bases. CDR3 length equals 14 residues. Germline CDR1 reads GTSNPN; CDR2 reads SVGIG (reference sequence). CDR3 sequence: CAWGEGWSRNTIYF. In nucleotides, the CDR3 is TGTGCCTGGGGCGAAGGGTGGTCTAGAAACACCATATATTTT.

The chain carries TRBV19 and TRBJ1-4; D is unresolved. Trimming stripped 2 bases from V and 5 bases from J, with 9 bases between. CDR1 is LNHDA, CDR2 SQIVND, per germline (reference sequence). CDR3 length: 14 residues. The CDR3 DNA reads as TGTGCCAGTAGTATACGACGGTTGAATGAAAAACTGTTTTTT. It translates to CASSIRRLNEKLFF. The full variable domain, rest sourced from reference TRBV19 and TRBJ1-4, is DGGITQSPKYLFRKEGQNVTLSCEQNLNHDAMYWYRQDPGQGLRLIYYSQIVNDFQKGDIAEGYSVSREKKESFPLTVTSAQKNPTAFYLCASSIRRLNEKLFFGSGTQLSVL.

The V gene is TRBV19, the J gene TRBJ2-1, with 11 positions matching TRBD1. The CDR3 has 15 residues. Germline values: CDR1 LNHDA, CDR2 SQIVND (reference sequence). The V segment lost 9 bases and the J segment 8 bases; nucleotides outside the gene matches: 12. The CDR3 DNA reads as TGTGCCAGCGGAACCGGGACAGGGGGGAGGGATGAGCAGTTCTTC. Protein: CASGTGTGGRDEQFF.

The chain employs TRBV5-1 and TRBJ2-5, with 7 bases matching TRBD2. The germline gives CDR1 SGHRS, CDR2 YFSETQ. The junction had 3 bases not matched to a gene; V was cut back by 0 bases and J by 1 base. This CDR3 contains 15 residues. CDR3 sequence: CASSLAGTTQETQYF. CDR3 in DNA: TGCGCCAGCAGCTTGGCCGGGACTACCCAAGAGACCCAGTACTTC.

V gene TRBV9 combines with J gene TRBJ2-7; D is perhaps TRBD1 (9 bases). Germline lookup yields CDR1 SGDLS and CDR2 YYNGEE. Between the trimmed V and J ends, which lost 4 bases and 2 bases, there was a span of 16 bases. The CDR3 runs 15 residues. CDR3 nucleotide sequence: TGTGCCAGCAGCCGAGCGGGGGACAGGGCCTACGAGCAGTACTTC. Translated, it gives CASSRAGDRAYEQYF.

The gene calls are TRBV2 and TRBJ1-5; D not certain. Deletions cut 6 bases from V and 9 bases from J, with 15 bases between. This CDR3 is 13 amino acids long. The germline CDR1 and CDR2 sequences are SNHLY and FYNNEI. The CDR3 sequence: CASRPRPNGPQHF. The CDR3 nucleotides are TGTGCCAGCAGACCACGACCAAACGGGCCCCAGCATTTT.

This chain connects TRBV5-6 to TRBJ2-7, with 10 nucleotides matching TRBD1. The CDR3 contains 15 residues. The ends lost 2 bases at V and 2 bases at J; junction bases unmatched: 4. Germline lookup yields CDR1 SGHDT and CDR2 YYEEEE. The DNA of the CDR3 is TGTGCCAGCAGCTTCCGCGGGACAGGGGCCTACGAGCAGTACTTC. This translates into CASSFRGTGAYEQYF. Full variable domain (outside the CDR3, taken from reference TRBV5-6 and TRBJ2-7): DAGVTQSPTHLIKTRGQQVTLRCSPKSGHDTVSWYQQALGQGPQFIFQYYEEEERQRGNFPDRFSGHQFPNYSSELNVNALLLGDSALYLCASSFRGTGAYEQYFGPGTRLTVT.

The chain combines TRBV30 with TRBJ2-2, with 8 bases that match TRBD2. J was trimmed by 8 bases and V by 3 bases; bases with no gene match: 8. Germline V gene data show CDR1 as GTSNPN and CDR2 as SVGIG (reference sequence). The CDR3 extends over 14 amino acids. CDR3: CAWRLPGGRGELFF. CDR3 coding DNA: TGTGCCTGGAGATTACCGGGAGGGAGAGGGGAGCTGTTTTTT.

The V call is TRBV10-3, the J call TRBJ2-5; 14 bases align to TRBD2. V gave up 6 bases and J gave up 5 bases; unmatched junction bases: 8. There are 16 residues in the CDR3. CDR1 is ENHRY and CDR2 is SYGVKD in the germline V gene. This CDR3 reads CAIRGTSGGARETQYF. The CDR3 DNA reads TGTGCCATCAGGGGGACTAGCGGGGGAGCAAGGGAGACCCAGTACTTC.

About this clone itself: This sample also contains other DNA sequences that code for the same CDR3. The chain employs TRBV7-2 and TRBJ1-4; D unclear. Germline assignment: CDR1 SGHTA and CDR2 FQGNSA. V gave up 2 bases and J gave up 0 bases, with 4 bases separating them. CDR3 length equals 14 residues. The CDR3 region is CASSLRATNEKLFF. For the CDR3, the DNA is TGTGCCAGCAGCTTAAGGGCAACTAATGAAAAACTGTTTTTT. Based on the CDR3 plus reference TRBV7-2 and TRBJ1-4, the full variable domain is GAGVSQSPSNKVTEKGKDVELRCDPISGHTALYWYRQSLGQGLEFLIYFQGNSAPDKSGLPSDRFSAERTGGSVSTLTIQRTQQEDSAVYLCASSLRATNEKLFFGSGTQLSVL.

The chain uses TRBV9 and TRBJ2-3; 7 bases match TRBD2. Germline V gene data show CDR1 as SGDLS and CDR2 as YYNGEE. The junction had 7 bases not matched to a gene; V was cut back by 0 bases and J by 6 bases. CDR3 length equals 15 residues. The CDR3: CASSVEPGGLDTQYF. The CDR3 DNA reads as TGTGCCAGCAGCGTAGAGCCGGGGGGTCTCGATACGCAGTATTTT.

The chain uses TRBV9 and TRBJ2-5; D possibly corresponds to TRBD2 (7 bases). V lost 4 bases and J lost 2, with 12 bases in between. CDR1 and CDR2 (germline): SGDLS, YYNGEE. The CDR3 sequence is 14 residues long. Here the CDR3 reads CASSTGGLQETQYF. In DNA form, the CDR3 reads TGTGCCAGCAGCACCGGGGGGCTTCAAGAGACCCAGTACTTC.

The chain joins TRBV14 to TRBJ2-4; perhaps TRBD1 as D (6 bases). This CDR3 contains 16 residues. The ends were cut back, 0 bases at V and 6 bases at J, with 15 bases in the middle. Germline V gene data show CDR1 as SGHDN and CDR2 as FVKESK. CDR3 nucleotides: TGTGCCAGCAGCCAAGAGGGGGCCCAACCTCCAAACATTCAGTACTTC. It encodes CASSQEGAQPPNIQYF. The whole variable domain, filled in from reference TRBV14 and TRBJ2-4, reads EAGVTQFPSHSVIEKGQTVTLRCDPISGHDNLYWYRRVMGKEIKFLLHFVKESKQDESGMPNNRFLAERTGGTYSTLKVQPAELEDSGVYFCASSQEGAQPPNIQYFGAGTRLSVL.

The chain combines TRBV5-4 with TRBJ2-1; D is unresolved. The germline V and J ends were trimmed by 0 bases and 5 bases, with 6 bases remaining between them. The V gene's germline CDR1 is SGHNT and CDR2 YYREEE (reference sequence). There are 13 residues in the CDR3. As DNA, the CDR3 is TGTGCCAGCAGCTTGGGACCTAACAATGAGCAGTTCTTC. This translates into CASSLGPNNEQFF. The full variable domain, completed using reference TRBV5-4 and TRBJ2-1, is ETGVTQSPTHLIKTRGQQVTLRCSSQSGHNTVSWYQQALGQGPQFIFQYYREEENGRGNFPPRFSGLQFPNYSSELNVNALELDDSALYLCASSLGPNNEQFFGPGTRLTVL.